The 12 T cell receptor beta chains in this list originate from one sample, sequenced in a study of OX40 agonist ivuxolimab in advanced cancers. Generated by immunoSEQ multiplex PCR, the TCRdb table keeps only in-frame clones and is missing some. The sample has around 67,000 clones; 88% are singletons. This material consisted of CD4+ or CD8+ T cells sorted from blood, taken in a trial of the OX40 agonist ivuxolimab. Receptors were obtained from an adult with an advanced solid tumor such as melanoma, head and neck, liver or kidney cancer.

The chain combines TRBV6-6 with TRBJ1-1; D gene ambiguous. CDR1 and CDR2 (germline): MNHNY, SVGAGI (reference sequence). CDR3 size: 13 residues. V lost 5 bases and J 0 bases, leaving 7 bases between the germline ends. The CDR3, as DNA: TGTGCCAGCAGTACCGCCCTGAACACTGAAGCTTTCTTT. Translated: CASSTALNTEAFF.

The chain is built from TRBV7-9 and TRBJ2-3; no clear D. Germline-derived CDR1 and CDR2 are SEHNR and FQNEAQ (reference sequence). Trimming left V 2 bases short and J 2 bases short, with 11 bases between. This CDR3 region has 15 residues. The chain's CDR3 is CASSLKERYTDTQYF. The CDR3 DNA reads TGTGCCAGCAGCTTAAAGGAGCGCTACACAGATACGCAGTATTTT.

V usage is TRBV28 and J usage is TRBJ1-1; TRBD1 agrees at 8 bases. Germline CDR1 is MDHEN and CDR2 is SYDVKM. The CDR3 consists of 15 residues. V was clipped by 5 bases and J by 6 bases; unmatched bases: 11. The CDR3 loop is CASSLGTQGAAEAFF. The CDR3 nucleotides are TGTGCCAGCAGTCTGGGTACTCAGGGGGCCGCTGAAGCTTTCTTT.

The chain combines TRBV27 with TRBJ1-2; D gene unclear. Trimming removed 4 bases at V and 8 bases at J, with 11 bases between. Germline V CDR1 and CDR2: MNHEY, SMNVEV (reference sequence). The CDR3 is 12 residues long. CDR3 residues: CASSSVLGGYTF. DNA for the CDR3: TGTGCCAGCAGTTCGGTCCTCGGAGGCTACACCTTC.

The rearrangement uses TRBV28 and TRBJ2-7; TRBD1 matches at 7 bases. Germline CDR1 and CDR2: MDHEN and SYDVKM. The CDR3 length is 13 residues. J lost 5 bases, V lost 6 bases, and 7 bases had no gene match. The CDR3 DNA is TGTGCCAGCAGAGTTGGGCAGGGGGACGAGCAGTACTTC. Protein product: CASRVGQGDEQYF.

This sequence joins TRBV10-3 and TRBJ1-2; possible D gene TRBD1, 6 bases. The CDR3 runs 15 residues. Germline loops: CDR1 ENHRY, CDR2 SYGVKD. V dropped 4 bases and J dropped 0 bases, with 12 bases sitting between them. The CDR3 protein is CAISAEGQTNYGYTF. CDR3 nucleotides: TGTGCCATCAGTGCTGAGGGACAAACTAACTATGGCTACACCTTC.

The J gene is TRBJ2-1, the V gene TRBV14; D not certain. The CDR3 extends over 12 amino acids. Trimming stripped 6 bases from V and 9 bases from J, with 12 bases between. The germline gives CDR1 SGHDN, CDR2 FVKESK. CDR3 amino acids: CASRLTVGEQFF. Here the CDR3 DNA reads TGTGCCAGCAGGCTCACGGTCGGTGAGCAGTTCTTC.

This clone was found a few times. V usage is TRBV11-3 and J usage is TRBJ2-2; D is ambiguous. V was clipped by 5 bases and J by 4 bases, with 11 bases between them. The CDR3 spans 14 residues. Germline V gene lookup returns CDR1 SGHNT and CDR2 YENEEA. The CDR3 spells CASSPRKVTGELFF. For the CDR3, the DNA is TGTGCCAGCAGCCCCCGTAAGGTCACCGGGGAGCTGTTTTTT.

The chain couples TRBV6-1 to TRBJ2-7; D is unresolved. Germline CDR1 reads MNHNS; CDR2 reads SASEGT. The CDR3 is 14 residues long. V was trimmed by 7 bases and J by 6 bases, leaving 19 bases between them. This chain's CDR3 is CASIETLTGFEQYF. In DNA, the CDR3 is TGTGCCAGCATCGAAACCCTGACGGGTTTCGAGCAGTACTTC.

The chain recombines TRBV5-6 with TRBJ2-2; no firm D call. The CDR3 is 12 residues long. Trimming took off 4 bases at V and 6 bases at J, with 7 bases between the two ends. Germline V gives CDR1 SGHDT, CDR2 YYEEEE. CDR3 bases: TGTGCCAGCAGCCCGCTAGCCGGGGAGCTGTTTTTT. The encoded protein is CASSPLAGELFF. Full variable domain (remainder filled in from reference TRBV5-6 and TRBJ2-2): DAGVTQSPTHLIKTRGQQVTLRCSPKSGHDTVSWYQQALGQGPQFIFQYYEEEERQRGNFPDRFSGHQFPNYSSELNVNALLLGDSALYLCASSPLAGELFFGEGSRLTVL.

V is TRBV21-1 and J is TRBJ2-3; the table's D call, TRBD2, has no DNA check behind it. TRBV21-1 corresponds to a pseudogene. This CDR3 is built from 15 residues. CDR3 nucleotides: TGTGCCAGCACCGTTCGCCGGGAGCATAGCGATACGCAGTATTTT. It translates to CASTVRREHSDTQYF.

The genes are TRBV7-9 and TRBJ2-5, with D possibly TRBD2 on 5 matching bases. The V gene lost 5 bases and the J gene lost 3 bases, with 10 bases spanning the gap. CDR1 SEHNR and CDR2 FQNEAQ come from the germline V gene (reference sequence). The CDR3 spans 13 residues. The CDR3 loop reads CASSHRDEETQYF. The CDR3 coding sequence is TGTGCCAGCAGCCACCGGGATGAAGAGACCCAGTACTTC.